The clone carrying this T cell receptor beta chain was seen at least ten times. Antigen unknown. Primers used in a second PCR of roughly 6 to 11 cycles were a sample-barcoded 5' primer and a J-beta primer mix. TCRdb re-called the 5' RACE reads with MiXCR, one entry per CDR3 protein. The sample consists of about 780,000 distinct CDR3 sequences, about half of them appearing once. Healthy Russian Caucasian donors spanned ages roughly 6 to 100 years. The record originates from a study of blood T cells in healthy people across ages. Study-wide results and caveats: In long-lived donors, naive CD4+ cell counts and diversity exceeded those of aged donors. Researchers said unsorted PBMCs prevented a conclusive naive versus antigen-experienced comparison. Measured against age, TCR beta diversity per million T cells decreased in a roughly linear manner.

The V and J ends lost 0 bases and 8 bases respectively, with 20 bases between them. CDR3 length: 16 amino acids. CDR1 DFQATT and CDR2 SNEGSKA come from the germline V gene (reference sequence). Sequenced: blood. The V gene is TRBV20-1, the J gene TRBJ2-1, with D possibly matching TRBD2 (6 bases). The sequence came from an elderly man in good health. The CDR3 spells CSARERDVGRPHEQFF. The CDR3 DNA follows: TGCAGTGCTAGAGAGCGGGACGTCGGTCGACCTCATGAGCAGTTCTTC.